Listed below are T cell receptor beta chains from one sample, sequenced in a study of cytomegalovirus exposure and HLA in healthy donors. Sequencing used immunoSEQ multiplex PCR; TCRdb keeps in-frame clones, though not all of them. The sample holds approximately 130,000 clones, 70% to 85% seen once. The sample consisted of PBMCs. The origin of the receptors is a boy aged 5-17 years in good health and CMV-seronegative. CDR3s include the opening cysteine and the closing phenylalanine or tryptophan. The D gene is left open where the match is weak. The size field is filled for only some rows; it gives once, few, many or a size class.

V gene	J gene	D gene	clone size	CDR3 length	CDR3 protein	CDR3 DNA
TRBV2	TRBJ2-2	-	-	14	CASRLDTNTGELFF	TGTGCCAGCCGATTGGACACGAACACCGGGGAGCTGTTTTTT
TRBV7-2	TRBJ2-1	TRBD2	-	15	CASSQSGSSPNEQFF	TGTGCCAGCAGCCAGAGCGGGAGCTCCCCCAATGAGCAGTTCTTC
TRBV11-1	TRBJ1-3	-	-	13	CASRKEAGNTIYF	TGTGCCAGCAGGAAAGAGGCGGGAAACACCATATATTTT
TRBV29-1	TRBJ2-7	TRBD2	-	19	CSVVSVRLAGSVRDYEQYF	TGCAGCGTTGTCTCGGTTCGACTAGCGGGATCCGTTCGGGACTACGAGCAGTACTTC
TRBV6-5	TRBJ2-5	-	-	14	CASSYVRDPETKYF	TGTGCCAGCAGTTACGTACGGGATCCAGAGACCAAGTACTTC
TRBV5-6	TRBJ2-6	TRBD1	-	17	CASSSGTGDSGANVLTF	TGTGCCAGCAGCTCCGGGACAGGGGACTCTGGGGCCAACGTCCTGACTTTC
TRBV9	TRBJ2-5	TRBD2	-	16	CASSVGSGGVLETQYF	TGTGCCAGCAGCGTAGGGAGCGGGGGGGTTCTGGAGACCCAGTACTTC
TRBV5-1	TRBJ2-3	-	-	12	CASRGGTDTQYF	TGCGCCAGCAGGGGGGGAACAGATACGCAGTATTTT
TRBV7-6	TRBJ2-2	-	-	16	CASSLVAGANTGELFF	TGTGCCAGCAGCTTAGTGGCAGGGGCAAACACCGGGGAGCTGTTTTTT
TRBV13	TRBJ2-1	TRBD2	-	16	CASSLVSSGISAEQFF	TGTGCCAGCAGCTTAGTGTCTAGCGGGATATCTGCCGAACAGTTCTTC
TRBV30	TRBJ2-1	TRBD2	-	14	CAWSRAGGNNEQFF	TGTGCCTGGAGTAGGGCGGGAGGAAACAATGAGCAGTTCTTC
TRBV19	TRBJ2-7	TRBD1	-	15	CASTQRGTGGYEQYF	TGTGCCAGTACTCAAAGGGGGACAGGGGGCTACGAGCAGTACTTC
TRBV7-8	TRBJ2-1	TRBD2	-	13	CASSPGTSGIGFF	TGTGCCAGCAGCCCCGGGACTAGCGGGATTGGGTTCTTC
TRBV18	TRBJ2-7	TRBD1	once	16	CASSTKTGPNSYEQYF	TGTGCCAGCTCAACAAAGACAGGGCCCAACTCCTACGAGCAGTACTTC
TRBV6-6	TRBJ1-1	-	-	14	CASSKTAMNTEAFF	TGTGCCAGCAGTAAGACAGCCATGAACACTGAAGCTTTCTTT
TRBV30	TRBJ1-2	-	once	12	CAWGSRLYGYTF	TGTGCCTGGGGGAGCAGACTCTATGGCTACACCTTC
TRBV5-1	TRBJ2-1	TRBD2	-	23	CASSLLAYRTSGRYESSYNEQFF	TGCGCCAGCAGCTTGTTAGCCTACCGGACTAGCGGGAGGTATGAAAGCTCCTACAATGAGCAGTTCTTC
TRBV7-9	TRBJ2-2	-	-	15	CASSLSGGPSGELFF	TGTGCCAGCAGCCTTAGCGGAGGCCCCTCCGGGGAGCTGTTTTTT
TRBV6-6	TRBJ2-2	TRBD1	-	15	CASRPGQGKTGELFF	TGTGCCAGCAGGCCGGGACAGGGGAAAACCGGGGAGCTGTTCTTT
TRBV19	TRBJ1-6	-	-	12	CALTGSTSPLHF	TGTGCCCTAACAGGGTCTACTTCACCCCTCCACTTT
TRBV7-9	TRBJ2-7	TRBD1	-	16	CASSPPWDSLFYEQYF	TGTGCCAGCAGCCCCCCGTGGGACAGCTTATTTTACGAGCAGTACTTC
TRBV7-6	TRBJ1-5	-	-	15	CASSLDRNRASPQHF	TGTGCCAGCAGCTTAGACAGAAACAGAGCATCGCCCCAGCATTTT
TRBV6-6	TRBJ2-3	-	-	12	CASSPSRDTQYF	TGTGCCAGCAGTCCATCTCGGGATACGCAGTATTTT
TRBV6-1	TRBJ2-1	-	-	13	CASSESGSNEQFF	TGTGCCAGCAGTGAATCTGGCAGCAATGAGCAGTTCTTC
TRBV30	TRBJ2-2	TRBD1	-	14	CAWIQGTNTGELFF	TGTGCCTGGATACAGGGGACCAACACCGGGGAGCTGTTTTTT
TRBV9	TRBJ2-5	TRBD2	-	15	CASSVGLAGSETQYF	TGTGCCAGCAGCGTTGGACTAGCGGGGTCCGAGACCCAGTACTTC
TRBV30	TRBJ2-5	-	-	16	CASNALSGKYQETQYF	TGTGCGTCAAATGCCCTGTCAGGAAAGTACCAAGAGACCCAGTACTTC
TRBV5-6	TRBJ1-4	TRBD1	few	14	CASSLGDRTEKLFF	TGTGCCAGCAGCTTGGGGGACAGAACTGAAAAACTGTTTTTT
TRBV18	TRBJ2-3	TRBD1	-	14	CASSPAGGSDTQYF	TGTGCCAGCTCACCGGCAGGGGGTTCAGATACGCAGTATTTT
TRBV6-6	TRBJ1-2	TRBD1	-	14	CASRLGQGLYGYTF	TGTGCCAGCAGACTTGGACAGGGCCTCTATGGCTACACCTTC
TRBV5-4	TRBJ2-7	-	-	12	CASSWRGAEQYF	TGTGCCAGCAGCTGGCGCGGAGCCGAGCAGTACTTC
TRBV5-5	TRBJ1-4	TRBD1	-	17	CASSKGQHHSTNEKLFF	TGTGCCAGCAGCAAGGGACAGCACCATTCAACTAATGAAAAACTGTTTTTT
TRBV7-3	TRBJ2-3	TRBD2	-	15	CASSLTREGTDTQYF	TGTGCCAGCAGCTTAACCCGGGAGGGCACAGATACGCAGTATTTT
TRBV19	TRBJ1-6	TRBD1	-	15	CASSMAGTGNSPLHF	TGTGCCAGTAGTATGGCTGGGACAGGGAATTCACCCCTCCACTTT
TRBV4-2	TRBJ2-7	-	-	16	CASSQDPLALFGEQYF	TGTGCCAGCAGCCAAGATCCCCTAGCCCTGTTTGGCGAGCAGTACTTC
TRBV5-4	TRBJ2-7	-	-	17	CASSLDTGTSSPYEQYF	TGTGCCAGCAGCTTGGATACCGGGACATCGAGCCCCTACGAGCAGTACTTC
TRBV2	TRBJ1-1	-	few	14	CASSEEGGLTEAFF	TGTGCCAGCAGTGAAGAAGGCGGCCTCACTGAAGCTTTCTTT
TRBV5-4	TRBJ1-2	-	-	11	CASSLDSVYTF	TGTGCCAGCAGCTTGGATTCGGTATACACCTTC
TRBV5-6	TRBJ1-2	TRBD1	-	13	CASTSDRRYGYTF	TGTGCCAGCACCTCGGACAGGCGGTATGGCTACACCTTC
TRBV5-1	TRBJ2-3	-	-	14	CASSWTASTDTQYF	TGCGCCAGCAGCTGGACAGCGAGCACAGATACGCAGTATTTT
TRBV12-5	TRBJ2-7	TRBD2	-	14	CASGYGGNSYEQYF	TGTGCTAGTGGTTACGGGGGGAATTCCTACGAGCAGTACTTC
TRBV19	TRBJ2-1	-	-	13	CASSEQSYNEQFF	TGTGCCAGTAGTGAGCAATCCTACAATGAGCAGTTCTTC
TRBV4-3	TRBJ2-2	TRBD1	few	15	CASSQGQGNTGELFF	TGCGCCAGCAGCCAAGGACAGGGCAACACCGGGGAGCTGTTTTTT